The 2 T cell receptor beta chains in this list originate from one sample, sequenced in a study of blood T cell repertoires in COVID-19. The protocol was immunoSEQ multiplex PCR, while the TCRdb copy is restricted to in-frame clones and leaves out a portion. The sample has about 31,000 clones; 80% to 90% are singletons. The sample was peripheral blood. The receptors here all came from a man older than 75 with acute or convalescent COVID-19.

The chain employs TRBV7-6 and TRBJ1-3; 7 bases are shared with TRBD1. Germline loops: CDR1 SGHVS, CDR2 FNYEAQ. With V trimmed by 1 base and J by 3 bases, 3 bases remained unmatched. The CDR3 covers 15 residues. This chain's CDR3 is CASSLERTGGNTIYF. Here the CDR3 DNA reads TGTGCCAGCAGCTTAGAAAGGACAGGTGGAAACACCATATATTTT.

The chain carries TRBV5-4 and TRBJ1-3, with D uncertain. CDR3 length: 15 residues. Germline V gene lookup returns CDR1 SGHNT and CDR2 YYREEE (reference sequence). V lost 0 bases and J lost 0, with 7 bases in between. The CDR3 protein is CASSLASYSGNTIYF. The CDR3 DNA reads as TGTGCCAGCAGCTTGGCTTCCTACTCTGGAAACACCATATATTTT.